Listed below are T cell receptor beta chains from one sample, sequenced in a study of identical twins. TCRdb used MiXCR to reprocess the 5' RACE reads, holding one entry per CDR3 protein. Of around 450,000 distinct CDR3 sequences detected, 13% to 15% appear once; the ten largest clones hold about 0.53%. The sample was also reused in another study, on yellow fever vaccine responses in identical twins.

The sequenced sample consisted of CD4+ T cells sorted from blood. The receptors were sampled from a young woman in good health. The conserved cysteine and the conserved F or W are not part of the CDR3 here.

>TRBV7-9|TRBJ2-5
ASSLQQETQY
>TRBV6-1|TRBJ2-1
ASSLTGVNGNEQF
>TRBV27|TRBJ2-1
ASSLWESNEQF
>TRBV12-3/TRBV12-4|TRBJ1-6
ASSTSGSYNSPLH
>TRBV2|TRBJ2-5
ASQGAGETQY
>TRBV2|TRBJ2-1
ASSAPRASGTNYNEQF
>TRBV5-1|TRBJ2-5
ASSAVQGARETQY
>TRBV6-2/TRBV6-3|TRBJ1-2
ASRRIDLQGMKANYGYT
>TRBV6-6|TRBJ1-1
ASADIEAF
>TRBV20-1|TRBJ2-5
SARGAGDYVETQY
>TRBV5-1|TRBJ2-1
ASSHTGELSREQF
>TRBV25-1|TRBJ1-3
ASSEWKGGGNTIY
>TRBV7-2|TRBJ2-7
ASSLRSSVSYEQY
>TRBV6-1|TRBJ2-6
ASDRVPGANVLT
>TRBV6-1|TRBJ2-7
ASRSGRRTGGRYEQY
>TRBV15|TRBJ2-6
ATSRVSSGANVLT
>TRBV7-2|TRBJ2-1
ASSAGVGSYNEQF
>TRBV28|TRBJ2-7
ASSRFRLQTYEQY
>TRBV6-1|TRBJ1-6
ASSRPDGVGSPLH
>TRBV7-2|TRBJ2-2
ASSFEGRPTGELF
>TRBV28|TRBJ2-4
ASSFPSVSKNIQY
>TRBV5-6|TRBJ2-3
ASSLEMGTDTQY
>TRBV5-1|TRBJ2-6
ASSWGGANVLT
>TRBV5-1|TRBJ2-5
ASSFSGTQETQY
>TRBV6-2/TRBV6-3|TRBJ1-1
ASSYSRTGRTEAF
>TRBV27|TRBJ1-1
ASSLGPTVNTEAF
>TRBV24-1|TRBJ2-7
ATSDPGTSIYEQY
>TRBV7-2|TRBJ2-3
ASRIRGGASTQY
>TRBV10-3|TRBJ2-7
AISELTGAPYEQY
>TRBV12-3/TRBV12-4|TRBJ2-1
ASSLQLHESYNEQF
>TRBV6-2/TRBV6-3|TRBJ2-7
ASSYRGQGMDEQY
>TRBV5-1|TRBJ1-5
ASSPGQTISGISNQPQH
>TRBV28|TRBJ2-7
ASNSPIRGRYEQY
>TRBV12-3/TRBV12-4|TRBJ1-1
ASSLQGEGTEAF
>TRBV10-3|TRBJ1-5
ASTGHFSNQPQH
>TRBV10-3|TRBJ2-3
AISLTGISTDTQY
>TRBV28|TRBJ1-4
ASSSRDRGATNEKLF
>TRBV28|TRBJ2-5
ASSKSETQY
>TRBV6-5|TRBJ1-4
ASSYSIPGGTNEKLF
>TRBV28|TRBJ2-7
ASSPLLPADQY
>TRBV3-1|TRBJ2-5
ASSHLGTQETQY
>TRBV20-1|TRBJ2-7
SARPSGQVSYEQY
>TRBV5-6|TRBJ2-6
ASSPDRVGANVLT
>TRBV2|TRBJ2-3
ASSRLTTSDTQY
>TRBV9|TRBJ2-3
ASSGGGTGYTDTQY
>TRBV25-1|TRBJ2-5
ASSEFGQGARMGETQY
>TRBV2|TRBJ2-7
ASSVAGGPYEQY
>TRBV4-2|TRBJ2-1
ASSQWLEGSNEQF
>TRBV2|TRBJ2-1
ASQTIGGGGSSYNEQF
>TRBV29-1|TRBJ1-1
SGGANTEAF
>TRBV29-1|TRBJ2-3
SVSKGGQPDTQY
>TRBV3-1|TRBJ2-3
ASTVNIAGAFTDTQY
>TRBV28|TRBJ2-3
ASRVGGTRGADTQY
>TRBV7-8|TRBJ2-6
ASSHFDDGAQANVLT
>TRBV20-1|TRBJ2-5
SASGTAAFQETQY
>TRBV10-3|TRBJ2-7
AIGQVVYEQY
>TRBV5-1|TRBJ2-1
ASSATVLGGADYNEQF
>TRBV6-1|TRBJ2-5
ASRNPTLAGETQY
>TRBV7-9|TRBJ2-7
ASSAGQFISYEQY
>TRBV21-1|TRBJ2-3
ASSETSGRPSADTQY